The present T cell receptor beta chain was sequenced within a study of blood T cell repertoires in COVID-19 (dated by TCRdb to about 2020). General notes on the study: Samples from collaborators originated in the United States, Italy and Spain and spanned both the acute and convalescent phases of COVID-19. The repertoires were released in a freely available public database meant as a resource for research on the immune response to SARS-CoV-2. The material from the prospective study consisted of cDNA or gDNA derived from T cells, B-cell-depleted T cells, or PBMCs. Subjects who had been exposed to COVID-19, were actively infected with it, or had recovered from it provided the deeply sampled blood TCRbeta repertoires that made up the dataset. A de-identified subject ID, COVID-19 status, age in years and sex were almost always included in the sample metadata. The samples were drawn from the first 160 participants of the ongoing ImmuneRACE study and from some 1,300 subjects provided by 6 global collaborators. Where available, HLA class I and class II types were obtained from metadata supplied by the sample provider rather than from assay-based typing. The paper as a whole reports these results and caveats: The quantity of clinical and demographic metadata differed by source and by participant and was supplied without curation.

TCRbeta CDR3 regions were amplified from genomic DNA by means of the immunoSEQ Assay, a bias-controlled multiplex PCR. Per the source publication's procedure: The number of nucleated cells in each sample was estimated by amplification of reference gene primers within the assay. To quantify the absolute abundance of each unique TCRbeta CDR3 rearrangement, sequence reads were collapsed and filtered. For each sample, productive Simpson clonality was calculated as the square root of Simpson's diversity index across productive rearrangements. TCRdb stores this immuneACCESS table with in-frame sequences only. Part of the clones is absent; in the studies checked, under half of the shortfall reflects unresolved V genes, and no reason is known for the rest. The DNA was the basis for D and trimming; V, J and clone size are from that table. The sample includes approximately 230,000 clones, with around 90% observed a single time. The leading ten clones occupy around 1.5% of the sample.

Whole blood was collected in K2EDTA tubes by collaborating institutions according to the institutions' own protocols. For TCRbeta analysis, collaborator samples were shipped as frozen whole blood, as isolated PBMCs, or as DNA extracted from either sample type. Comment on this clone: The clone's antigen remains unknown. Base qualities were left out, and no much larger clone turns up one base away.

The CDR3 contains 16 residues, cysteine and phenylalanine counted. The sequence is cut down to CDR3 DNA, 48 bases in frame from base 1. Via the germline V gene (reference sequence), CDR1 is LNHDA and CDR2 SQIVND. Here V drops 5 bases and J drops 6 bases, and the junction holds 10 bases not matched to any gene. This clonotype was obtained from a man older than 75 with acute or convalescent COVID-19. Material for sequencing was peripheral blood. The rearranged segments are TRBV19 and TRBJ1-5, with 10 junctional bases fitting TRBD1. Here is the DNA: TGTGCCAGTAGTTCTATAAGCCGGGACAGGGGTCAGCCCCAGCATTTT. Its translation is CASSSISRDRGQPQHF.